One sample yielded the 16 T cell receptor beta chains listed below, sequenced in a study of synovial regulatory T cells in juvenile arthritis. Profiling relied on immunoSEQ multiplex PCR, and the TCRdb table lists in-frame clones only, not all of them. The repertoire shows approximately 2,000 clones; the top ten hold roughly 12%. Synovial fluid was collected with matched peripheral blood from each patient with active arthritis. Input material: Treg cells from the synovium. These receptors were collected from a donor younger than 30 with juvenile idiopathic arthritis.

By frequency, this clone is medium-sized. The V call is TRBV5-5, the J call TRBJ1-4. Germline V gene lookup returns CDR1 SGHKS and CDR2 YYEKEE (reference sequence). The CDR3 covers 15 residues. Only the protein sequence is given. The CDR3 is CASSLAGVRDEKLFF.

This clone shows up as medium-sized (0.01 to 0.1%) by frequency. The chain combines TRBV10-3 with TRBJ2-1; there is no DNA to check the TCRdb D call of TRBD2. Germline-derived CDR1 and CDR2 are ENHRY and SYGVKD. CDR3 length: 14 residues. The coding DNA is unavailable. This chain's CDR3 is CAISGTSGSNEQFF.

Its frequency marks this clone as medium-sized (0.01 to 0.1%). CDR3 region: CASSVEWKLTF. J is TRBJ1-2 and V is TRBV9. The CDR3 contains 11 residues. DNA was not recorded. From germline, CDR1 is SGDLS and CDR2 YYNGEE.

This chain joins TRBV6-5 and TRBJ2-1; TCRdb designates TRBD2, a call that cannot be tested without DNA. Germline V gene lookup returns CDR1 MNHEY and CDR2 SVGAGI. CDR3 size: 15 residues. No DNA sequence was recorded. CDR3 loop: CASSRSGGALNEQFF.

The V and J genes are TRBV11-3 and TRBJ2-3; absent DNA, TCRdb's TRBD2 call cannot be checked. Germline loops: CDR1 SGHNT, CDR2 YENEEA. This CDR3 has 16 amino acids. This entry has no DNA. CDR3 region: CASSPPGRGGPDTQYF. Complete variable domain (other parts from reference TRBV11-3 and TRBJ2-3): EAGVVQSPRYKIIEKKQPVAFWCNPISGHNTLYWYLQNLGQGPELLIRYENEEAVDDSQLPKDRFSAERLKGVDSTLKIQPAELGDSAVYLCASSPPGRGGPDTQYFGPGTRLTVL.

According to its frequency, this clone is medium-sized. The rearrangement links TRBV7-2 to TRBJ2-2; the TCRdb D gene call, TRBD2, has no DNA to confirm it. The CDR3 has 15 residues. No DNA is listed. CDR1 SGHTA and CDR2 FQGNSA come from the germline V gene. CDR3 amino acids: CASSLVGGAAGELFF.

Its frequency marks this clone as medium-sized (0.01 to 0.1%). The CDR3 spells CASSPVGTGIYEQYF. The V gene is TRBV28, the J gene TRBJ2-7; the D call from TCRdb, TRBD1, cannot be confirmed without DNA. Germline CDR1 and CDR2: MDHEN and SYDVKM. The CDR3 sequence is 15 residues long. No DNA was logged.

This clone is medium-sized by frequency. The rearrangement uses TRBV6-1 and TRBJ2-7; the D call of TRBD2 rests on TCRdb alone, since no DNA is present to check it. This CDR3 spans 14 amino acids. No DNA has been recorded. Per the germline V gene, CDR1 is MNHNS and CDR2 is SASEGT. The CDR3: CAVRGGLISYEQYF.

Frequency places this clone as medium-sized. The V gene is TRBV7-9, the J gene TRBJ2-5; TCRdb calls TRBD2, which cannot be checked without DNA. Germline lookup yields CDR1 SEHNR and CDR2 FQNEAQ (reference sequence). CDR3 length equals 16 residues. Only the protein is on record. The chain's CDR3 is CASSSGLAGIQETQYF. Combining the CDR3 with reference TRBV7-9 and TRBJ2-5 gives the whole variable domain DTGVSQNPRHKITKRGQNVTFRCDPISEHNRLYWYRQTLGQGPEFLTYFQNEAQLEKSRLLSDRFSAERPKGSFSTLEIQRTEQGDSAMYLCASSSGLAGIQETQYFGPGTRLLVL.

In terms of frequency, this clone is medium-sized (0.01 to 0.1%). V usage is TRBV27 and J usage is TRBJ2-6; TCRdb gives TRBD1 as the D gene, but with no DNA this cannot be confirmed. The CDR3 is made up of 16 amino acids. No nucleotide data were recorded. Germline-derived CDR1 and CDR2 are MNHEY and SMNVEV (reference sequence). Here the CDR3 reads CASSPQGARGANVLTF. The variable domain in full, completed from reference TRBV27 and TRBJ2-6, reads EAQVTQNPRYLITVTGKKLTVTCSQNMNHEYMSWYRQDPGLGLRQIYYSMNVEVTDKGDVPEGYKVSRKEKRNFPLILESPSPNQTSLYFCASSPQGARGANVLTFGAGSRLTVL.

Frequency places this clone as medium-sized. The chain carries TRBV7-2 and TRBJ2-3. This CDR3 comprises 14 residues. The record lacks a DNA sequence. Germline CDR1 and CDR2: SGHTA and FQGNSA. The CDR3 is CASSLESWADTQYF.

Measured by frequency, this clone is medium-sized. V gene TRBV21-1 combines with J gene TRBJ2-7; TCRdb selects TRBD1, and the lack of DNA leaves this call unchecked. TRBV21-1 is termed a pseudogene. The CDR3 loop spans 16 amino acids. No nucleotide data were recorded. This CDR3 is CASSKVQQGPPYEQYF.

This chain connects TRBV7-3 to TRBJ2-3. The V gene's germline CDR1 is SGHTA and CDR2 FQGTGA. CDR3 length: 15 residues. The protein alone is recorded here. CDR3: CASSWTHSGTDTQYF.

This clone is called medium-sized (0.01 to 0.1%) based on its frequency. The gene calls are TRBV19 and TRBJ1-2; TCRdb gives TRBD1 as the D gene, but with no DNA this cannot be confirmed. The CDR3 totals 12 residues. No DNA accompanies this entry. Germline V gives CDR1 LNHDA, CDR2 SQIVND (reference sequence). This CDR3 is CASQTGARGYTF.

The chain links TRBV9 to TRBJ2-7; absent DNA, TCRdb's TRBD1 call cannot be checked. The length of the CDR3 is 13 residues. No DNA was logged. The germline CDR1 and CDR2 sequences are SGDLS and YYNGEE. The CDR3 sequence is CANRGRFHYEQYF.

The V call is TRBV5-4, the J call TRBJ2-3; TCRdb reports TRBD1, a call that lacks DNA to check it against. Germline-derived CDR1 and CDR2 are SGHNT and YYREEE (reference sequence). The CDR3 has 12 residues. No coding sequence is recorded. CDR3 sequence reads: CASSLVSGTQYF.